A selection of T cell receptor beta chains follows, all from one sample in a study of cytomegalovirus exposure and HLA in healthy donors. Assay used: immunoSEQ multiplex PCR; TCRdb lists only in-frame clones, some missing. The profile covers more than 150,000 clones, with 79% appearing a single time and less than 2% taken by the ten largest. The sequenced sample was PBMCs. These receptors were taken from a girl aged 5-17 years in good health and CMV-seropositive. The conserved cysteine and the conserved F or W are not part of the CDR3 here.

V,CDR3
TRBV27,ASSLGAGHYEQY
TRBV5-1,ASSLETGGTDTQY
TRBV2,ARIGLAGGRDYNEQF
TRBV10-1,ASSDGLGGLAYEQY
TRBV9,ASSGTGETEAF
TRBV27,ASAFTPGGSEAF
TRBV4-2,ASSQATPLADHEQY
TRBV27,ASSPGYEGTEAF
TRBV6-6,ASRDSDYGYT
TRBV6-1,ASSDLTSGADNEQF
TRBV4-1,ASSQALDLDTQY
TRBV30,AWSASSGGQWQPQH
TRBV4-1,ASSLGTSGGANEQY
TRBV5-1,ASSQTGSLNTEAF
TRBV25-1,ASSVGTYGYT
TRBV19,ASSGSSYNEQF
TRBV27,ASSRGQGVAGELF
TRBV30,AWSVQGSHQPQH